This TCR beta chain originates from a study of blood T cell repertoires in COVID-19. The CDR3 loop spans 17 amino acids. The germline V gene encodes CDR1 MDHEN and CDR2 SYDVKM. V lost 2 bases, J lost 7 bases, and 5 bases stayed unmatched. Sequencing used immunoSEQ multiplex PCR; TCRdb keeps in-frame clones, though not all of them. Of 15,000 to 20,000 clones in the sample, 85% to 90% are singletons; the top ten hold approximately 5.2%. This chain links TRBV28 with TRBJ2-1, with 16 bases that match TRBD2. Sample: peripheral blood. This TCR was sampled from a human donor in a cohort sampled during active COVID-19. CDR3 residues: CASSLIGTSGRENEQFF. The CDR3 DNA sequence: TGTGCCAGCAGTTTAATTGGGACTAGCGGGAGGGAAAATGAGCAGTTCTTC.